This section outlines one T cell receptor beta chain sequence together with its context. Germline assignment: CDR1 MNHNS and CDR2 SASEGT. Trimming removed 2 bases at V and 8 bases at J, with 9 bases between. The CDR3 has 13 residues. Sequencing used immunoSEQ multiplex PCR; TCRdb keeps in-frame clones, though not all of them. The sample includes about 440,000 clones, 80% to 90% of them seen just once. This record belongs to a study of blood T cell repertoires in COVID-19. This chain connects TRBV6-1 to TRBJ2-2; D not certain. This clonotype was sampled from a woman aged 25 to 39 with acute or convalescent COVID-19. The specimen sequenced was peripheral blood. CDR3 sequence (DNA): TGTGCCAGCAGTGAATGGGCAGGAGGGGAGCTGTTTTTT. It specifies CASSEWAGGELFF.